A selection of T cell receptor beta chains follows, all from one sample in a study of Ad26.COV2.S vaccination and SARS-CoV-2 variants. Produced via immunoSEQ multiplex PCR; TCRdb's table is partial and in-frame only. The sample has over 350,000 clones, 88% seen once. The sequencing used peripheral blood, collected in a trial of Ad26.COV2.S vaccine versus placebo. These receptors were obtained from a person between 18 and 65 years old who received the Ad26.COV2.S COVID-19 vaccine or a placebo. The CDR3 runs from the conserved cysteine through the conserved F or W. A D gene is named only where the DNA matches it firmly. Clone sizes are given selectively: once, few, many, or a class where the clone is expanded.

CDR3aa	CDR3nt	v_gene	j_gene	abundance	d_gene
CASSYWDRRYGGYTF	TGTGCCAGCAGCTATTGGGACAGGCGGTACGGTGGCTACACCTTC	TRBV7-9	TRBJ1-2	.	TRBD1
CSVEPDSYGYTF	TGCAGCGTTGAGCCGGACAGTTATGGCTACACCTTC	TRBV29-1	TRBJ1-2	.	.
CASSLEGSGTEAFF	TGTGCCAGCAGCTTAGAGGGATCGGGGACTGAAGCTTTCTTT	TRBV7-9	TRBJ1-1	.	.
CASSLVVPGELFF	TGTGCCAGCAGCTTGGTGGTTCCCGGGGAGCTGTTTTTT	TRBV5-5	TRBJ2-2	.	.
CASRRSGDSPDTQYF	TGCGCCAGCAGGAGATCGGGAGACAGTCCAGATACGCAGTATTTT	TRBV5-1	TRBJ2-3	.	.
CASSQDGTNSYEQYF	TGTGCCAGCAGCCAAGATGGGACAAACTCCTACGAGCAGTACTTC	TRBV4-2	TRBJ2-7	.	.
CATSRGAGISVEQYF	TGTGCCACCAGCAGAGGGGCGGGGATCTCGGTCGAGCAGTACTTC	TRBV15	TRBJ2-7	.	.
CASSLVSGGYNEQFF	TGTGCCAGCAGCTTAGTTAGCGGGGGATACAATGAGCAGTTCTTC	TRBV7-2	TRBJ2-1	.	TRBD2
CASSSYSGRPYEQYF	TGTGCCAGCAGTAGTTATAGCGGGCGCCCCTACGAGCAGTACTTC	TRBV2	TRBJ2-7	.	TRBD2
CASSLMTSGYEQFF	TGCGCCAGCAGCTTAATGACTAGTGGGTATGAGCAGTTCTTC	TRBV5-1	TRBJ2-1	.	.
CASGAGSSNQPQHF	TGTGCCAGCGGGGCAGGGTCCTCAAATCAGCCCCAGCATTTT	TRBV25-1	TRBJ1-5	.	.
CASSPDGTGRNQPQHF	TGCGCCAGCAGCCCGGACGGGACAGGGAGGAATCAGCCCCAGCATTTT	TRBV4-1	TRBJ1-5	once	TRBD1
CASSADRDTEAFF	TGTGCCAGTAGCGCAGACAGGGACACTGAAGCTTTCTTT	TRBV19	TRBJ1-1	.	TRBD1
CASSLVEGNRSPLHF	TGTGCCAGCAGTTTAGTCGAGGGGAATCGTTCACCCCTCCACTTT	TRBV27	TRBJ1-6	.	.
CATSRDSGVNTEAFF	TGTGCCACCAGCAGAGATTCAGGGGTAAACACTGAAGCTTTCTTT	TRBV15	TRBJ1-1	once	.
CASSLDGVTGELFF	TGTGCCAGCAGCTTGGACGGAGTTACCGGGGAGCTGTTTTTT	TRBV11-1	TRBJ2-2	.	.
CASSLLAGVSTDTQYF	TGTGCCAGCAGCCTACTAGCGGGGGTTAGCACAGATACGCAGTATTTT	TRBV7-8	TRBJ2-3	.	TRBD2
CASSFGTGGYEQYF	TGTGCCAGCAGTTTCGGGACAGGGGGCTACGAGCAGTACTTC	TRBV27	TRBJ2-7	few	TRBD1
CASSEVGERGGYTF	TGTGCCAGCAGTGAAGTGGGGGAGCGAGGAGGCTACACCTTC	TRBV6-1	TRBJ1-2	.	.
CASSPSQVSPLHF	TGTGCCAGCAGCCCTTCTCAGGTCTCACCCCTCCACTTT	TRBV7-2	TRBJ1-6	.	.
CASGGSGNTIYF	TGTGCCAGCGGGGGGTCTGGAAACACCATATATTTT	TRBV12-3/TRBV12-4	TRBJ1-3	once	.
CASSIGQYEKLFF	TGTGCCAGTAGTATCGGACAGTATGAAAAACTGTTTTTT	TRBV19	TRBJ1-4	.	.
CSVEGTYEQYF	TGCAGCGTTGAGGGTACCTACGAGCAGTACTTC	TRBV29-1	TRBJ2-7	.	.
CASSAWTGGDNEQFF	TGTGCCAGCTCAGCATGGACAGGGGGGGACAATGAGCAGTTCTTC	TRBV18	TRBJ2-1	.	TRBD1
CASSPGTGLYEQYF	TGTGCCAGCTCACCAGGGACAGGGCTTTACGAGCAGTACTTC	TRBV18	TRBJ2-7	.	TRBD1
CASSFPGPSQETQYF	TGTGCCAGCAGCTTTCCGGGACCCAGCCAAGAGACCCAGTACTTC	TRBV7-9	TRBJ2-5	.	.
CASSALTGRAF	TGTGCCAGCAGTGCCCTGACAGGCCGAGCGTTC	TRBV2	TRBJ1-2	.	.
CASRASGPQHF	TGTGCCAGCAGGGCCTCGGGGCCCCAGCATTTT	TRBV6-6	TRBJ1-5	.	.
CASSQDTNRAGETQYF	TGTGCCAGCAGCCAAGATACTAACAGGGCGGGAGAGACCCAGTACTTC	TRBV3-1/TRBV3-2	TRBJ2-5	.	.
CASSQGDSVKPQHF	TGCGCCAGCAGCCAAGGTGACAGCGTTAAGCCCCAGCATTTT	TRBV4-1	TRBJ1-5	.	.
CASSSALNTGANVLTF	TGTGCCAGCTCATCAGCCTTAAATACTGGGGCCAACGTCCTGACTTTC	TRBV18	TRBJ2-6	.	.
CASSRDGLQETQYF	TGTGCCAGCTCCCGGGACGGCCTCCAAGAGACCCAGTACTTC	TRBV11-2	TRBJ2-5	.	.
CASSYYSGGTYNEQFF	TGTGCCAGCAGCTACTATTCAGGGGGGACCTACAATGAGCAGTTCTTC	TRBV5-6	TRBJ2-1	.	.
CASSYTTGGRPLHF	TGTGCCAGCAGTTACACCACAGGGGGTAGACCCCTCCACTTT	TRBV6-5	TRBJ1-6	.	TRBD1
CASSPVATNEKLFF	TGTGCCAGCTCACCAGTTGCAACTAATGAAAAACTGTTTTTT	TRBV18	TRBJ1-4	.	.
CASSAGPERSDTQYF	TGCGCCAGCAGCGCGGGACCAGAGCGTTCAGATACGCAGTATTTT	TRBV10-2	TRBJ2-3	.	.
CASSQGGGQYSNQPQHF	TGTGCTAGCAGCCAAGGGGGGGGGCAATATAGCAATCAGCCCCAGCATTTT	TRBV7-7	TRBJ1-5	.	.
CASSDRSLHYGYTF	TGTGCCAGCAGTGACAGGAGCCTCCACTATGGCTACACCTTC	TRBV6-2/TRBV6-3	TRBJ1-2	few	.
CASKLGSDGYTF	TGCGCCAGCAAGCTTGGCTCGGATGGCTACACCTTC	TRBV5-1	TRBJ1-2	.	.
CASSLSGELFF	TGTGCCAGCAGTTTGTCGGGGGAGCTGTTTTTT	TRBV12-3/TRBV12-4	TRBJ2-2	.	.
CASSQSAGGGYGYTF	TGTGCCAGCAGCCAAAGTGCAGGGGGAGGGTATGGCTACACCTTC	TRBV14	TRBJ1-2	.	TRBD1
CASSPAQGPSAQYGYTF	TGTGCCAGTAGTCCCGCCCAGGGGCCATCGGCACAATATGGCTACACCTTC	TRBV19	TRBJ1-2	.	.
CASSLGGPPDTQYF	TGTGCCAGCAGCTTAGGGGGTCCCCCGGATACGCAGTATTTT	TRBV7-8	TRBJ2-3	.	.
CASRPEPGDGYNEQFF	TGCGCCAGCAGGCCCGAGCCCGGGGACGGTTACAATGAGCAGTTCTTC	TRBV4-1	TRBJ2-1	.	.
CASSVWGQGVQPQHF	TGTGCCAGCAGCGTGTGGGGCCAGGGGGTACAGCCCCAGCATTTT	TRBV5-8	TRBJ1-5	.	TRBD1
CASSQDSTGYGYTF	TGCGCCAGCAGCCAAGATAGTACAGGCTATGGCTACACCTTC	TRBV4-3	TRBJ1-2	.	.
CASSPRRVSGNTIYF	TGTGCCAGCAGCCCCAGGAGGGTCTCTGGAAACACCATATATTTT	TRBV7-8	TRBJ1-3	few	.
CASSRNDGTGSRYEQYF	TGTGCCAGCAGCCGAAATGACGGGACAGGGTCCCGCTACGAGCAGTACTTC	TRBV3-1/TRBV3-2	TRBJ2-7	.	TRBD1
CASSIDQARLNTEAFF	TGTGCCAGTAGTATAGATCAGGCGCGTTTGAACACTGAAGCTTTCTTT	TRBV19	TRBJ1-1	.	.
CASSQPRLGGEYNEQFF	TGTGCCAGCAGCCAACCCCGACTAGGGGGAGAGTACAATGAGCAGTTCTTC	TRBV3-1/TRBV3-2	TRBJ2-1	.	.
CASSEASVSGNTIYF	TGTGCCAGCAGTGAAGCCTCGGTCTCTGGAAACACCATATATTTT	TRBV25-1	TRBJ1-3	once	.
CASNRERLGYTF	TGTGCCAGCAATAGGGAGCGTTTGGGCTACACCTTC	TRBV6-5	TRBJ1-2	.	.
CASSLPGGTEAFF	TGTGCCAGCAGCTTACCAGGGGGCACTGAAGCTTTCTTT	TRBV7-9	TRBJ1-1	.	TRBD1
CASSLARTDTFSTDTQYF	TGTGCCAGCAGCTTAGCGAGGACGGACACATTTAGCACAGATACGCAGTATTTT	TRBV7-8	TRBJ2-3	.	.
CASSPQGVVRTEAFF	TGTGCCAGCAGCCCCCAAGGGGTCGTACGGACTGAAGCTTTCTTT	TRBV7-8	TRBJ1-1	.	.